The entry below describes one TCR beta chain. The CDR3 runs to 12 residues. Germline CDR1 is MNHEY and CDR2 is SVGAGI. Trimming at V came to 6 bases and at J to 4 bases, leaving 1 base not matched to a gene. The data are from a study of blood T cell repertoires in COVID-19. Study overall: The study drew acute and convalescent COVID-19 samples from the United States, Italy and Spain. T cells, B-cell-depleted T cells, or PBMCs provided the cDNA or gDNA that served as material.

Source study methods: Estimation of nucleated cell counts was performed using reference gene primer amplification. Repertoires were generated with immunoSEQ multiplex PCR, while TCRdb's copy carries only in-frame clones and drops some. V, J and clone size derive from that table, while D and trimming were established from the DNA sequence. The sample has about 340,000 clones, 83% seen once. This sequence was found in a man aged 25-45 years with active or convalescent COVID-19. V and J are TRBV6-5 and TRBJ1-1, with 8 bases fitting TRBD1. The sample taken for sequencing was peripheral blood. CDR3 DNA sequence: TGTGCCAGCAGACAGGGGGGCACTGAAGCTTTCTTT. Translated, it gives CASRQGGTEAFF.